These T cell receptor beta chains were read from a single sample in a study of blood T cell repertoires in COVID-19. Produced via immunoSEQ multiplex PCR; TCRdb's table is partial and in-frame only. The profile shows some 140,000 clones, around 80% of them singletons. The specimen sequenced was peripheral blood. Source of these receptors: a man at least 80 years old with acute or convalescent COVID-19. The CDR3 runs from the conserved cysteine through the conserved F or W. The D gene is left open where the match is weak. Clone size, where shown, is once, few, many, or a class for clones that have expanded.

len: 14
abundance: NA
j_gene: TRBJ2-2
v_gene: TRBV27
d_gene: NA
CDR3nt: TGTGCCAGCAGTTCCGACAGGTTGCCCGGGGAGCTGTTTTTT
CDR3aa: CASSSDRLPGELFF

len: 17
abundance: NA
j_gene: TRBJ2-5
v_gene: TRBV7-6
d_gene: TRBD2
CDR3nt: TGTGCCAGCAGCTACTGGGCCTTCGGGACTACACAAGAGACCCAGTACTTC
CDR3aa: CASSYWAFGTTQETQYF

len: 15
abundance: NA
j_gene: TRBJ2-3
v_gene: TRBV2
d_gene: NA
CDR3nt: TGTGCCAGCAGTGAAAAGGGGCCCAGGGCAGATACGCAGTATTTT
CDR3aa: CASSEKGPRADTQYF

len: 15
abundance: NA
j_gene: TRBJ1-6
v_gene: TRBV5-4
d_gene: NA
CDR3nt: TGTGCCAGCAGCTCTCAAACAGGGCGTAATTCACCCCTCCACTTT
CDR3aa: CASSSQTGRNSPLHF

len: 14
abundance: NA
j_gene: TRBJ2-4
v_gene: TRBV28
d_gene: TRBD1
CDR3nt: TGTTCCGCGAGGGACAGTTTAGCCAAAAACATTCAGTACTTC
CDR3aa: CSARDSLAKNIQYF

len: 14
abundance: NA
j_gene: TRBJ1-5
v_gene: TRBV19
d_gene: NA
CDR3nt: TGTGCCAGTAGTTTCGTCCCAGGCAATCAGCCCCAGCATTTT
CDR3aa: CASSFVPGNQPQHF

len: 14
abundance: NA
j_gene: TRBJ2-1
v_gene: TRBV6-5
d_gene: NA
CDR3nt: TGTGCCAGCAGTTACCAGGCATTCTACAATGAGCAGTTCTTC
CDR3aa: CASSYQAFYNEQFF

len: 14
abundance: NA
j_gene: TRBJ2-3
v_gene: TRBV5-1
d_gene: TRBD1
CDR3nt: TGCGCCAGCCTTGCAGGGGGCATCGCAGATACGCAGTATTTT
CDR3aa: CASLAGGIADTQYF

len: 14
abundance: few
j_gene: TRBJ1-1
v_gene: TRBV27
d_gene: NA
CDR3nt: TGTGCCAGCAGTTCGCCCGGGATGAACACTGAAGCTTTCTTT
CDR3aa: CASSSPGMNTEAFF

len: 15
abundance: once
j_gene: TRBJ2-1
v_gene: TRBV7-2
d_gene: TRBD1
CDR3nt: TGTGCCAGCAGCGATCCTCGACAGGGGATCTATGAGCAGTTCTTC
CDR3aa: CASSDPRQGIYEQFF

len: 13
abundance: once
j_gene: TRBJ2-5
v_gene: TRBV11-2
d_gene: TRBD2
CDR3nt: TGTGCCAGCAGCCCTAGCGGACAAGAGACCCAGTACTTC
CDR3aa: CASSPSGQETQYF

len: 17
abundance: NA
j_gene: TRBJ2-2
v_gene: TRBV4-3
d_gene: NA
CDR3nt: TGCGCCAGCAGCCAAGCCCCCTTGGGAGTCGACACCGGGGAGCTGTTTTTT
CDR3aa: CASSQAPLGVDTGELFF

len: 16
abundance: few
j_gene: TRBJ2-7
v_gene: TRBV18
d_gene: TRBD1
CDR3nt: TGTGCCAGCTCACCCTTCGGGACAGCTTCATCCTACGAGCAGTACTTC
CDR3aa: CASSPFGTASSYEQYF

len: 15
abundance: NA
j_gene: TRBJ1-1
v_gene: TRBV2
d_gene: NA
CDR3nt: TGTGCCAGCAGTAAAGGAGGGTATCAGAACACTGAAGCTTTCTTT
CDR3aa: CASSKGGYQNTEAFF

len: 15
abundance: NA
j_gene: TRBJ2-5
v_gene: TRBV29-1
d_gene: TRBD1
CDR3nt: TGCAGCGTTGAGGCACAGGGGGCCGGCGGAGAGACCCAGTACTTC
CDR3aa: CSVEAQGAGGETQYF

len: 13
abundance: NA
j_gene: TRBJ1-1
v_gene: TRBV18
d_gene: NA
CDR3nt: TGTGCCAGCTCAGGGGGCGCGGGCACTGAAGCTTTCTTT
CDR3aa: CASSGGAGTEAFF

len: 13
abundance: NA
j_gene: TRBJ1-5
v_gene: TRBV2
d_gene: NA
CDR3nt: TGTGCCAGCAGTCAGGGGACGGGTCAGCCCCAGCATTTT
CDR3aa: CASSQGTGQPQHF

len: 14
abundance: once
j_gene: TRBJ2-7
v_gene: TRBV2
d_gene: NA
CDR3nt: TGTGCCGGGCGCGGGACTGGCAGGAGGGACGAGCAGTACTTC
CDR3aa: CAGRGTGRRDEQYF

len: 13
abundance: NA
j_gene: TRBJ2-2
v_gene: TRBV5-1
d_gene: TRBD1
CDR3nt: TGCGCCAGCAATTTACAGGGGACCGGGGAGCTGTTTTTT
CDR3aa: CASNLQGTGELFF

len: 13
abundance: few
j_gene: TRBJ1-6
v_gene: TRBV2
d_gene: NA
CDR3nt: TGTGCCAGCGTCGACAGTAGTAATTCACCCCTCCACTTT
CDR3aa: CASVDSSNSPLHF

len: 19
abundance: few
j_gene: TRBJ2-2
v_gene: TRBV19
d_gene: TRBD2
CDR3nt: TGTGCCAGTAGTAGAAGACTAGCGGGGGGGAATCCGAACACCGGGGAGCTGTTTTTT
CDR3aa: CASSRRLAGGNPNTGELFF

len: 13
abundance: NA
j_gene: TRBJ1-5
v_gene: TRBV12-3/TRBV12-4
d_gene: NA
CDR3nt: TGTGCCAGCAGTTTCGGGGGGAATCAGCCCCAGCATTTT
CDR3aa: CASSFGGNQPQHF

len: 13
abundance: NA
j_gene: TRBJ1-5
v_gene: TRBV5-6
d_gene: NA
CDR3nt: TGTGCCAGCAGCGTGGCCAACTATCAGCCCCAGCATTTT
CDR3aa: CASSVANYQPQHF

len: 15
abundance: few
j_gene: TRBJ2-5
v_gene: TRBV7-2
d_gene: TRBD2
CDR3nt: TGTGCCAGCAGCCGTAGCGGGGGGGCTGGAGAGACCCAGTACTTC
CDR3aa: CASSRSGGAGETQYF

len: 13
abundance: NA
j_gene: TRBJ1-2
v_gene: TRBV10-3
d_gene: NA
CDR3nt: TGTGCCATCAGTGACACAGGTGACTATGGCTACACCTTC
CDR3aa: CAISDTGDYGYTF

len: 14
abundance: NA
j_gene: TRBJ2-7
v_gene: TRBV9
d_gene: TRBD1
CDR3nt: TGTGCCAGCAGCCCTCGGGACAGGTCGTACGAGCAGTACTTC
CDR3aa: CASSPRDRSYEQYF

len: 13
abundance: NA
j_gene: TRBJ2-5
v_gene: TRBV28
d_gene: TRBD2
CDR3nt: TGTGCCAGCTCCGGGGCGGGGGAGGAGACCCAGTACTTC
CDR3aa: CASSGAGEETQYF

len: 16
abundance: NA
j_gene: TRBJ2-5
v_gene: TRBV19
d_gene: NA
CDR3nt: TGTGCCAGTAGTTCCTCCGGTCGGACTAACGGAGAGACCCAGTACTTC
CDR3aa: CASSSSGRTNGETQYF

len: 15
abundance: NA
j_gene: TRBJ1-4
v_gene: TRBV4-1
d_gene: NA
CDR3nt: TGCGCCAGCAGCCAAGTGTCACAGATTAATGAAAAACTGTTTTTT
CDR3aa: CASSQVSQINEKLFF

len: 14
abundance: NA
j_gene: TRBJ2-5
v_gene: TRBV5-8
d_gene: TRBD2
CDR3nt: TGTGCCAGCAGCAGGACTAGCGTGGCGGAGACCCAGTACTTC
CDR3aa: CASSRTSVAETQYF

len: 12
abundance: few
j_gene: TRBJ1-3
v_gene: TRBV4-1
d_gene: NA
CDR3nt: TGCGCCAGCAGCCAATCAGGAAACACCATATATTTT
CDR3aa: CASSQSGNTIYF

len: 16
abundance: NA
j_gene: TRBJ1-3
v_gene: TRBV5-6
d_gene: NA
CDR3nt: TGTGCCAGCAGCTTGGAAGTTCCAGGGGTGAGGAACACCATATATTTT
CDR3aa: CASSLEVPGVRNTIYF

len: 15
abundance: NA
j_gene: TRBJ1-4
v_gene: TRBV5-1
d_gene: NA
CDR3nt: TGCGCCAGCAGCTTGGACAGGGCGATTAATGAAAAACTGTTTTTT
CDR3aa: CASSLDRAINEKLFF

len: 15
abundance: NA
j_gene: TRBJ1-6
v_gene: TRBV28
d_gene: NA
CDR3nt: TGTGCCAGCCTACCGGGAGCAGATTATAATTCACCCCTCCACTTT
CDR3aa: CASLPGADYNSPLHF

len: 12
abundance: NA
j_gene: TRBJ1-1
v_gene: TRBV6-2/TRBV6-3
d_gene: TRBD1
CDR3nt: TGTGCCAGCAGCCCCGACAGGGGGCTATCTTTCTTT
CDR3aa: CASSPDRGLSFF

len: 15
abundance: NA
j_gene: TRBJ2-1
v_gene: TRBV19
d_gene: TRBD1
CDR3nt: TGTGCCAGTAGTATTCTACAACGACAGGGAAATGAGCAGTTCTTC
CDR3aa: CASSILQRQGNEQFF

len: 18
abundance: NA
j_gene: TRBJ2-7
v_gene: TRBV4-1
d_gene: NA
CDR3nt: TGCGCCAGCAGCCAAGTTGGGACCGCCCGGAGGGGCCGGAACGAGCAGTACTTC
CDR3aa: CASSQVGTARRGRNEQYF

len: 16
abundance: NA
j_gene: TRBJ1-2
v_gene: TRBV6-5
d_gene: NA
CDR3nt: TGTGCCAGCAGTTACTCGAATACGGGGATGGCTAATGGCTACACCTTC
CDR3aa: CASSYSNTGMANGYTF

len: 14
abundance: NA
j_gene: TRBJ2-2
v_gene: TRBV28
d_gene: TRBD1
CDR3nt: TGTGCCAGCAGTTCAGGGGGCTTGACCGGGGAGCTGTTTTTT
CDR3aa: CASSSGGLTGELFF

len: 12
abundance: medium-sized
j_gene: TRBJ2-1
v_gene: TRBV14
d_gene: NA
CDR3nt: TGTGCCAGCAGCCTCGACTTCAATGAGCAGTTCTTC
CDR3aa: CASSLDFNEQFF

len: 15
abundance: once
j_gene: TRBJ2-4
v_gene: TRBV5-3
d_gene: TRBD2
CDR3nt: TGTGCCAGAAGAAAGCGGGACTCCCCGCGGGGCATTCAGTACTTC
CDR3aa: CARRKRDSPRGIQYF

len: 13
abundance: NA
j_gene: TRBJ1-1
v_gene: TRBV2
d_gene: TRBD1
CDR3nt: TGTGCCAGCGCTACAGGGGGAAACACTGAAGCTTTCTTT
CDR3aa: CASATGGNTEAFF